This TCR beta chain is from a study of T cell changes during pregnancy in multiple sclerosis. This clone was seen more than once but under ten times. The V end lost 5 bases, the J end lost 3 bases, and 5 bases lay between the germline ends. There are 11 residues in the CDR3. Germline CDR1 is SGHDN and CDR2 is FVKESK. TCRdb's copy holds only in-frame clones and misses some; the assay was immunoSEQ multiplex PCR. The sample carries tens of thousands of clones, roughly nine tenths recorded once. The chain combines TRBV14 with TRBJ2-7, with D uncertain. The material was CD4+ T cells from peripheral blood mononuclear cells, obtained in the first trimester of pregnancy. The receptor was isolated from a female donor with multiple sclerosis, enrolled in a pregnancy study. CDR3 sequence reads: CASSSFYEQYF. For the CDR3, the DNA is TGTGCCAGCAGCTCGTTCTACGAGCAGTACTTC.